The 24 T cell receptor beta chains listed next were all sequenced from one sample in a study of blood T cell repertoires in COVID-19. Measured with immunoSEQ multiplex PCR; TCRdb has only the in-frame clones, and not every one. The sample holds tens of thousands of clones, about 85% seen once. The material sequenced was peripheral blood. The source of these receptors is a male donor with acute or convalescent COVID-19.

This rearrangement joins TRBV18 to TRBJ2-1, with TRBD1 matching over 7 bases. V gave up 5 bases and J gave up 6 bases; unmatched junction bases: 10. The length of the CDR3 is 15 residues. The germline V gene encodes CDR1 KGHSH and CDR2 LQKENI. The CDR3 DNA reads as TGTGCCAGCTCATCCCGAGACAGGGTGAGCAATGAGCAGTTCTTC. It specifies CASSSRDRVSNEQFF.

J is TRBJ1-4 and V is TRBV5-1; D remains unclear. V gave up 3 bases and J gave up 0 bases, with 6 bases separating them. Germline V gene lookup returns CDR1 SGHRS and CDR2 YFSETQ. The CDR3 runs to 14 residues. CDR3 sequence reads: CASSSQATNEKLFF. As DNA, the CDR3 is TGCGCCAGCAGCTCCCAGGCAACTAATGAAAAACTGTTTTTT.

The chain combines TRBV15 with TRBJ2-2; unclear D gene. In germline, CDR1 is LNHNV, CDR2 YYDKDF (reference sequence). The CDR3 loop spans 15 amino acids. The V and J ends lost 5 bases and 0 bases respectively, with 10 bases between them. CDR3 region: CATSPGISNTGELFF. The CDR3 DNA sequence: TGTGCCACCAGCCCGGGTATCTCGAACACCGGGGAGCTGTTTTTT.

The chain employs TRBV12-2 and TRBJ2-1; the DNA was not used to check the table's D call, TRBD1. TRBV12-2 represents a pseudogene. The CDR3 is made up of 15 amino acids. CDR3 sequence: CASPKGANERNEQFF. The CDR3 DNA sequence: TGTGCAAGTCCCAAGGGGGCTAACGAACGCAATGAGCAGTTCTTC.

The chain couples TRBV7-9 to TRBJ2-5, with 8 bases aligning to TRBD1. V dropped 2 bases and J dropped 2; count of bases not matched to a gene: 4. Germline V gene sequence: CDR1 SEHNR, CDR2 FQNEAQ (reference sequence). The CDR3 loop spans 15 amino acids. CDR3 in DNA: TGTGCCAGCAGCTTATCCCGGACAGGGCAAGAGACCCAGTACTTC. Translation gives CASSLSRTGQETQYF.

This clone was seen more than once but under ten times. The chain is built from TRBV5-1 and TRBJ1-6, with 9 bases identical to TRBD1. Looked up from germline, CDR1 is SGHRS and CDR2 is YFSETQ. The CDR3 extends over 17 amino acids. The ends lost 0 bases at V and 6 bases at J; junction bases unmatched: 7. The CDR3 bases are TGCGCCAGCAGCTTGGCCCCCGAGGACAGGGGTAATTCACCCCTCCACTTT. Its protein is CASSLAPEDRGNSPLHF.

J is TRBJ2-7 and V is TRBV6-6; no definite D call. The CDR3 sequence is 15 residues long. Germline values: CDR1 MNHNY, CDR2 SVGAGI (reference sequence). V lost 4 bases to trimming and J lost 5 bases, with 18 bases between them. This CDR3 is CASSSHGDLIHEQYF. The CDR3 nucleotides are TGTGCCAGCAGTTCTCACGGAGATTTGATCCACGAGCAGTACTTC.

CDR3 nucleotide sequence: TGTGCCAGCAGCCGCGGACAGGGAGGGTATGGCTACACCTTC. Its protein product is CASSRGQGGYGYTF. This chain connects TRBV3-1 (or the pseudogene TRBV3-2) to TRBJ1-2; 8 nucleotides agree with TRBD1. The CDR3 is made up of 14 amino acids. Trimming cost V 4 bases and J 5 bases; bases outside gene matches: 6. In germline, CDR1 is LGHDT, CDR2 YNNKEL (reference sequence).

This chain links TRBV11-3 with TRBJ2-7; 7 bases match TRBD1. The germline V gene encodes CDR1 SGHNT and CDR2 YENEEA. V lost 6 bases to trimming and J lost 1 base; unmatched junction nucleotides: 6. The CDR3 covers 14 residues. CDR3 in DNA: TGTGCCAGCAGGCATAAACAGGGGTCCTACGAGCAGTACTTC. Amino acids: CASRHKQGSYEQYF. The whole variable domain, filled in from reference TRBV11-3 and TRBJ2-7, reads EAGVVQSPRYKIIEKKQPVAFWCNPISGHNTLYWYLQNLGQGPELLIRYENEEAVDDSQLPKDRFSAERLKGVDSTLKIQPAELGDSAVYLCASRHKQGSYEQYFGPGTRLTVT.

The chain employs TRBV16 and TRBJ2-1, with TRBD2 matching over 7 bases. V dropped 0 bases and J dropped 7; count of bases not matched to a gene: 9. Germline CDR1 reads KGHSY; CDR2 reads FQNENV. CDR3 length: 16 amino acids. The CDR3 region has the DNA TGTGCCAGCAGCCAATCAAGGCCAGACGGGGGGAATGAGCAGTTCTTC. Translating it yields CASSQSRPDGGNEQFF.

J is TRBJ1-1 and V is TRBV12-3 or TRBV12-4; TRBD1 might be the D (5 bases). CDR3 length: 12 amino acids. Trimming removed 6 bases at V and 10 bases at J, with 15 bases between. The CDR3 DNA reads TGTGCCAGCAGCCCCGGGGGGTATGTAGCTTTCTTT. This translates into CASSPGGYVAFF.

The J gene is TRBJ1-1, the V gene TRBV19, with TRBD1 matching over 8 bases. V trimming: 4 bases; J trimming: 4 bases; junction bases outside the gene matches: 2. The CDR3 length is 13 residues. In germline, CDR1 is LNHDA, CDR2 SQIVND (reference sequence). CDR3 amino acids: CASSTTGATEAFF. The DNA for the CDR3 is TGTGCCAGTAGTACGACAGGGGCCACTGAAGCTTTCTTT.

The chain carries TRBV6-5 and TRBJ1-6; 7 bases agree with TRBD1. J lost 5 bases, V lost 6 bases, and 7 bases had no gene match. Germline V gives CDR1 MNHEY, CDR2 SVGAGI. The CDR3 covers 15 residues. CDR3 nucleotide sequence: TGTGCCAGCAGAGTGCAGGGGGGCAATAATTCACCCCTCCACTTT. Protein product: CASRVQGGNNSPLHF.

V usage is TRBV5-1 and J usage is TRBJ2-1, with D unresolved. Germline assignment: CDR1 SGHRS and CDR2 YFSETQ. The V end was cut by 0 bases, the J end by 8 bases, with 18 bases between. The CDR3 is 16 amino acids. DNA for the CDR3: TGCGCCAGCAGCTTGGCCGGGTGGCCCTCTAAGGATGAGCAGTTCTTC. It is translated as CASSLAGWPSKDEQFF.

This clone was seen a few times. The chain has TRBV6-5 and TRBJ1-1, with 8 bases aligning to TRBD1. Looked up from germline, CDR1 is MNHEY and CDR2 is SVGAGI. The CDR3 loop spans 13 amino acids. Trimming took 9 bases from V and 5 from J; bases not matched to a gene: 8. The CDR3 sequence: CASSWTGTTEAFF. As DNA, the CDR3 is TGTGCCAGTAGCTGGACAGGGACAACTGAAGCTTTCTTT.

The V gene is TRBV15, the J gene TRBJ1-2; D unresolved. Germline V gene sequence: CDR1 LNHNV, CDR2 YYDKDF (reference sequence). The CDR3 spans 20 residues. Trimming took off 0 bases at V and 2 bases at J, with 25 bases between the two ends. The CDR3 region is CATSRDQLDETGIQNYGYTF. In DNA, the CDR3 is TGTGCCACCAGCAGAGATCAATTGGACGAAACGGGGATCCAAAACTATGGCTACACCTTC.

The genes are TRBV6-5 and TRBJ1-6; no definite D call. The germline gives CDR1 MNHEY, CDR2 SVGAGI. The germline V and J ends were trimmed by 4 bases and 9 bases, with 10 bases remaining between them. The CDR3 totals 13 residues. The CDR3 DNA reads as TGTGCCAGCAGTTTGAGGGAAAGTTCACCCCTCCACTTT. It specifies CASSLRESSPLHF.

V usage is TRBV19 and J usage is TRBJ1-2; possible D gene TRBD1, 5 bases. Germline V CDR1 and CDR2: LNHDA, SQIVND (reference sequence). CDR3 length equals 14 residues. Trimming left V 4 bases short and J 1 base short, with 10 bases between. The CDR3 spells CASSNQGNNYGYTF. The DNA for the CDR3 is TGTGCCAGTAGTAACCAGGGCAATAACTATGGCTACACCTTC. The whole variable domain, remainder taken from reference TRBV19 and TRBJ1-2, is DGGITQSPKYLFRKEGQNVTLSCEQNLNHDAMYWYRQDPGQGLRLIYYSQIVNDFQKGDIAEGYSVSREKKESFPLTVTSAQKNPTAFYLCASSNQGNNYGYTFGSGTRLTVV.

The CDR3 bases are TGTGCCAGCAGCTCACAGGGGGCGACGAGCAATCAGCCCCAGCATTTT. It yields the protein CASSSQGATSNQPQHF. The chain has TRBV7-8 and TRBJ1-5; 9 bases agree with TRBD1. The CDR3 length is 16 residues. V was clipped by 4 bases and J by 1 base; unmatched bases: 5. CDR1 and CDR2 (germline): SGHVS, FQNEAQ.

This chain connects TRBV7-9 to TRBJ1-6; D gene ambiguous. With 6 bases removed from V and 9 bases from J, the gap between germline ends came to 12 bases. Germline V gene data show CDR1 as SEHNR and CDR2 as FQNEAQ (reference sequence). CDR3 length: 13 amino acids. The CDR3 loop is CASSSVGGSPLHF. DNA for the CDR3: TGTGCCAGCAGTTCGGTCGGCGGTTCACCCCTCCACTTT.

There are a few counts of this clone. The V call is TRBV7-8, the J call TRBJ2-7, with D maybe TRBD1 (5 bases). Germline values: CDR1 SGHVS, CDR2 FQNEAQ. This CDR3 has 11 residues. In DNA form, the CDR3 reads TGTGGCTCAGGGAACTCCTACGAGCAGTACTTC. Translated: CGSGNSYEQYF.

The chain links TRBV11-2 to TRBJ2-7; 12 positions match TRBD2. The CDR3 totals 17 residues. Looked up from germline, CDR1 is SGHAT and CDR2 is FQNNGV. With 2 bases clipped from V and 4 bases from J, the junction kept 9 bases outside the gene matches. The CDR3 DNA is TGTGCCAGCAGCTTAATACAACTAGCGGGGGGCTCGTACGAGCAGTACTTC. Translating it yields CASSLIQLAGGSYEQYF. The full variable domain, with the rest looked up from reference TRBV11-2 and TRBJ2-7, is EAGVAQSPRYKIIEKRQSVAFWCNPISGHATLYWYQQILGQGPKLLIQFQNNGVVDDSQLPKDRFSAERLKGVDSTLKIQPAKLEDSAVYLCASSLIQLAGGSYEQYFGPGTRLTVT.

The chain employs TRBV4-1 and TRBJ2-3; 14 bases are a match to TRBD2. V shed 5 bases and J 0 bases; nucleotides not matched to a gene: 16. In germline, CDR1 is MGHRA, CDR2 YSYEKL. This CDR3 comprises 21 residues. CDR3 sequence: CASSFRRAGTSGGLSTDTQYF. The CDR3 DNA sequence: TGCGCCAGCAGCTTCCGACGCGCCGGGACTAGCGGGGGCCTGAGCACAGATACGCAGTATTTT.

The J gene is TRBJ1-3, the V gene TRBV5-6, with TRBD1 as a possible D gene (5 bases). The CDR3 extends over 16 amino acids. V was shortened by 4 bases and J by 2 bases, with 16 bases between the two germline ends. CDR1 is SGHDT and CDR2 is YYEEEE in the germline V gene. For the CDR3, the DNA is TGTGCCAGCAGCCTAAAGGGGAATTTTGCTGGAAACACCATATATTTT. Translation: CASSLKGNFAGNTIYF.